The T cell receptor (beta chain) under discussion was sequenced for a study of siplizumab effects on memory and regulatory T cells. Study results and limitations: Major contributors to the alloresponse seemed to be naive T cells, which also appeared more diverse than memory cells. Reactions containing siplizumab showed mappable alloreactive CD4+ clones averaging 68.8% Treg-derived, versus about 27% in controls. No assignable naive or memory phenotype existed for roughly 80-95% of proliferating CD4+ or CD8+ clones. No functional test confirmed suppression by proliferating siplizumab-culture Tregs.

Concerning this clone itself: Its antigen is unknown.

TCRdb keeps only in-frame clones here, not all; method: immunoSEQ multiplex PCR. Counted here are under 130,000 clones, around 93% occurring once; the ten biggest clones make up around 0.3%. There are 18 residues in the CDR3. The V end was cut by 6 bases, the J end by 1 base, with 25 bases between. Germline V gene sequence: CDR1 SEHNR, CDR2 FQNEAQ (reference sequence). This chain links TRBV7-9 with TRBJ2-7, with a tentative D call TRBD2 (6 bases). The sample was CD4+ T cells sorted from blood. The receptor's source is a human donor in good health. The CDR3, as DNA: TGTGCCAGCAGTCGCTTAGGTTCGTGGGGGGATGGATCCTACGAGCAGTACTTC. Its protein product is CASSRLGSWGDGSYEQYF.